Listed here are 4 T cell receptor beta chains from one sample, sequenced in a study of human CD8 memory T cell subsets (TCRdb year 2020). The sequencer was a NextSeq 550. A Human TCR Profiling Kit was used to prepare UMI-labeled 5' RACE TCRbeta libraries. TCRdb reprocessed the reads into one record per CDR3 protein sequence, lacking DNA. The sample's own table lists more than 6,500 distinct CDR3 sequences. About 20% of the sample is in the top ten clones. Sequences were obtained from CD8+ stem-like memory T cells (TSCM and TCM) sorted from PBMCs. The cell subset or site label, read with the paper, signifies: stem-like memory CD8 T cells (TSTEM), CCR7+ PD-1- TIGIT-. These receptor sequences come from a human donor in good health.

The chain is built from TRBV20-1 and TRBJ2-2; with no DNA, the TCRdb D assignment of TRBD1 cannot be verified. The germline CDR1 and CDR2 sequences are DFQATT and SNEGSKA (reference sequence). The CDR3 is made up of 14 amino acids. CDR3 loop: CSAPGTKNTGELFF.

The gene calls are TRBV4-1 and TRBJ2-3; no DNA is available, so the TRBD2 call from TCRdb remains unchecked. This CDR3 contains 17 residues. Germline CDR1 MGHRA, CDR2 YSYEKL. CDR3 amino acids: CASSQDSAGDSTDTQYF.

The chain is built from TRBV20-1 and TRBJ2-7; lacking DNA, the TRBD2 call made by TCRdb goes unchecked. Germline values: CDR1 DFQATT, CDR2 SNEGSKA (reference sequence). This CDR3 spans 13 amino acids. CDR3 sequence: CSAPEGLSYEQYF.

This chain connects TRBV4-2 to TRBJ1-2. This CDR3 is built from 13 residues. The germline CDR1 and CDR2 sequences are LGHNA and YNFKEQ. The CDR3 protein is CASSQGREEGYTF.